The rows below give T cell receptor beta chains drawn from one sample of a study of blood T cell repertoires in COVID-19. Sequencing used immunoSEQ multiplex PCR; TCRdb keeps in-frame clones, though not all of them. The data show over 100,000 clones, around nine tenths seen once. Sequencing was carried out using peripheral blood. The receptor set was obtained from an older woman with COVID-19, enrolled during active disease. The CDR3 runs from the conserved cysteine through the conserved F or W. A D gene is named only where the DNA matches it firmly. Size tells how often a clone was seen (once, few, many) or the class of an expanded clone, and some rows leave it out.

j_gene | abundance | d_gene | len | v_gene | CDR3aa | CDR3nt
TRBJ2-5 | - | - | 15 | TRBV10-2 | CASSDTFQYQETQYF | TGCGCCAGCAGTGATACATTCCAGTACCAAGAGACCCAGTACTTC
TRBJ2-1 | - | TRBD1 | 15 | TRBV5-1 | CASSLRTGGIDEQFF | TGCGCCAGCAGTTTGCGGACAGGGGGCATCGATGAGCAGTTCTTC
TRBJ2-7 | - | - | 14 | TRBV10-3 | CAARGKGGRNEQYF | TGTGCCGCCCGGGGGAAGGGTGGAAGGAACGAGCAGTACTTC
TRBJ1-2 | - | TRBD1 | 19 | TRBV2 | CASRSSGARGRLNQYGYTF | TGTGCCAGCAGGTCCTCTGGGGCCAGGGGGCGGCTGAATCAGTATGGCTACACCTTC
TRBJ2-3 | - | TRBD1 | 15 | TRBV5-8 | CASSFRTGVTDTQYF | TGTGCCAGCAGCTTTCGGACAGGGGTGACAGATACGCAGTATTTT
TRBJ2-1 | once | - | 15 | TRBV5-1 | CASSLGGNLYNEQFF | TGCGCCAGCAGCTTGGGAGGGAACCTCTACAATGAGCAGTTCTTC
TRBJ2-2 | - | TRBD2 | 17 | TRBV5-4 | CASSEDGVTSDYRELFF | TGTGCCAGCAGCGAGGATGGCGTGACTAGCGACTACCGGGAGCTGTTTTTT
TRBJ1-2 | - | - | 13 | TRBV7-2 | CASSFGRWDGYTF | TGTGCCAGCAGCTTTGGCAGGTGGGATGGCTACACCTTC
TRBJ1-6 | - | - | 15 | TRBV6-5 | CASSSSGSYNSPLHF | TGTGCCAGCAGTAGTAGTGGTAGCTATAATTCACCCCTCCACTTT
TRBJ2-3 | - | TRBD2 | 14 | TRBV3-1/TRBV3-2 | CASTTSGGAGAQYF | TGTGCCAGCACTACTAGCGGGGGGGCGGGAGCGCAGTATTTT
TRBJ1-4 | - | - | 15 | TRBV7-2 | CASSLQGNLNEKLFF | TGTGCCAGCAGCTTACAGGGGAACCTTAATGAAAAACTGTTTTTT
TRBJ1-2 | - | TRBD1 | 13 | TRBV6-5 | CASTSGTDYGYTF | TGTGCCAGCACCAGTGGGACAGACTATGGCTACACCTTC
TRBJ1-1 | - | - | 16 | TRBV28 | CASSLFRSRLNTEAFF | TGTGCCAGCAGTTTATTCCGTTCGCGACTTAACACTGAAGCTTTCTTT
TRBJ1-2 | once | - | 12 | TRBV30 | CAWSNSLGGYTF | TGTGCCTGGAGTAACTCTCTCGGGGGCTACACCTTC
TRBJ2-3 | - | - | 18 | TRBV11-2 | CASSLALRGRTSTDTQYF | TGTGCCAGCAGCTTAGCTCTGCGGGGGCGAACTAGCACAGATACGCAGTATTTT
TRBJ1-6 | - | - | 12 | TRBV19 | CASRTQRQPLHF | TGTGCCAGTAGAACACAGAGACAACCCCTCCACTTT
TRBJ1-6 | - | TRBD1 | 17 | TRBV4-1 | CASSQGRAGTGDSPLHF | TGCGCCAGCAGCCAAGGCAGGGCCGGGACAGGAGATTCACCCCTCCACTTT
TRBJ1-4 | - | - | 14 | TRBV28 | CASSFSGANEKLFF | TGTGCCAGCAGTTTCTCAGGGGCTAATGAAAAACTGTTTTTT
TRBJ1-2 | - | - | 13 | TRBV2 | CASTTGFSYGYTF | TGTGCCAGCACAACAGGCTTTTCCTATGGCTACACCTTC
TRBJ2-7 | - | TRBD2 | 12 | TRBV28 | CATNIRGGEQYF | TGTGCCACCAACATCCGGGGGGGCGAGCAGTACTTC
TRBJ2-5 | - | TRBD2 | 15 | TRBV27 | CASGRFGTNSETQYF | TGTGCCAGCGGCAGGTTCGGGACTAATTCGGAGACCCAGTACTTC
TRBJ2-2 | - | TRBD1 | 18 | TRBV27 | CASSSKRTGTVVAGELFF | TGTGCCAGCAGTTCCAAACGGACAGGGACGGTGGTCGCCGGGGAGCTGTTTTTT
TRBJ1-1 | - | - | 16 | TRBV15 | CATSRPTAGKNTEAFF | TGTGCCACCAGCAGACCGACCGCAGGGAAGAACACTGAAGCTTTCTTT
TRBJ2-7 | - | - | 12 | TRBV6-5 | CATPGPTYEQYF | TGTGCCACCCCGGGTCCCACCTACGAGCAGTACTTC
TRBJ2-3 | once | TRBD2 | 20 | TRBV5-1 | CASSLGGPSGGSTSTDTQYF | TGCGCCAGCAGCTTGGGGGGCCCTAGCGGGGGCTCCACTAGCACAGATACGCAGTATTTT
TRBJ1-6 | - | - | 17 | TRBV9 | CASSREATNAYNSPLHF | TGTGCCAGCAGCCGGGAAGCCACAAACGCCTATAATTCACCCCTCCACTTT
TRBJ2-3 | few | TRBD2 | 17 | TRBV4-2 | CASSQRLAGEATDTQYF | TGTGCCAGCAGCCAAAGACTAGCGGGGGAGGCCACAGATACGCAGTATTTT
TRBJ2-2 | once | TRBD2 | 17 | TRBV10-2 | CASSDPGLAANTGELFF | TGCGCCAGCAGTGATCCGGGACTAGCGGCGAACACCGGGGAGCTGTTTTTT
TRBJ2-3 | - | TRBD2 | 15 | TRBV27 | CASRLAGMSTDTQYF | TGTGCCAGCCGGCTAGCGGGGATGAGCACAGATACGCAGTATTTT
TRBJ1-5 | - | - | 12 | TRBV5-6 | CASSESNQPQHF | TGTGCCAGCTCGGAGAGCAATCAGCCCCAGCATTTT
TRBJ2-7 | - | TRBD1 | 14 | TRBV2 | CASKSDRVSYEQYF | TGTGCCAGCAAGTCTGACAGGGTATCCTACGAGCAGTACTTC
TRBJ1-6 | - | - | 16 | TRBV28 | CASRSPRTAYNSPLHF | TGTGCCAGCCGCTCTCCGAGAACAGCATATAATTCACCCCTCCACTTT
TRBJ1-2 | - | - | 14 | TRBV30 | CAWSVLGRNYGYTF | TGTGCCTGGAGTGTACTAGGACGGAACTATGGCTACACCTTC
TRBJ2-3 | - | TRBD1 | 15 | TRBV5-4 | CASSPYRGSSDTQYF | TGTGCCAGCAGCCCGTACAGGGGGTCATCAGATACGCAGTATTTT
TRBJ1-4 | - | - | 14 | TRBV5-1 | CASSFEGGNEKLFF | TGCGCCAGCAGCTTTGAAGGGGGTAATGAAAAACTGTTTTTT
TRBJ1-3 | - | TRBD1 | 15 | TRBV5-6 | CASSFRGDSGNTIYF | TGTGCCAGCAGCTTCAGGGGGGACTCTGGAAACACCATATATTTT
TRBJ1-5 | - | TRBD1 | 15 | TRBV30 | CAWRHRGLDNQPQHF | TGTGCCTGGAGGCACAGGGGGCTCGACAATCAGCCCCAGCATTTT
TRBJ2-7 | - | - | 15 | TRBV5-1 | CASSFGGATHYEQYF | TGCGCCAGCAGCTTTGGGGGGGCAACTCACTACGAGCAGTACTTC
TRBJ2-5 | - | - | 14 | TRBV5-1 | CASSLTPSGETQYF | TGCGCCAGCAGCTTGACCCCTAGTGGTGAGACCCAGTACTTC
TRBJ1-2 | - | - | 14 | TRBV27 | CASSSGGRDYGYTF | TGTGCCAGCAGTTCGGGGGGGAGGGACTATGGCTACACCTTC
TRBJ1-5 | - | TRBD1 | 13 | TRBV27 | CASSWTGAQPQHF | TGTGCCAGCAGTTGGACAGGAGCCCAGCCCCAGCATTTT
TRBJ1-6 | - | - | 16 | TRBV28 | CASSFRGGKINSPLHF | TGTGCCAGCAGTTTTCGAGGAGGAAAAATCAATTCACCCCTCCACTTT
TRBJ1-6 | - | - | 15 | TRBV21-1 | CASRPGQGIRSPLHF | TGTGCCAGCAGACCGGGACAGGGGATCCGTTCACCCCTCCACTTT
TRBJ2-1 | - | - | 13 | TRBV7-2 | CASSLTSYNEQFF | TGTGCCAGCAGCTTGACTAGCTACAATGAGCAGTTCTTC
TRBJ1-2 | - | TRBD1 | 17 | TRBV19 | CASSSQGRDRANYGYTF | TGTGCCAGTAGTTCCCAGGGGCGGGACAGAGCTAACTATGGCTACACCTTC
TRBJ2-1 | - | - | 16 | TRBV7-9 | CASSSGSRLQYNEQFF | TGTGCCAGCAGCTCCGGGTCGCGACTGCAATACAATGAGCAGTTCTTC
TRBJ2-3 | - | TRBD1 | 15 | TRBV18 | CASSPFGQGADTQYF | TGTGCCAGCTCACCATTCGGACAGGGGGCAGATACGCAGTATTTT
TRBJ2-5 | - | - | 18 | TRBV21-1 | CASSKWQGPSGYGETQYF | TGTGCCAGCAGCAAATGGCAGGGGCCTAGCGGGTATGGAGAGACCCAGTACTTC
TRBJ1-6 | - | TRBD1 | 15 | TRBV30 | CAWRRSQGVNSPLHF | TGTGCCTGGAGGAGATCCCAGGGGGTCAATTCACCCCTCCACTTT
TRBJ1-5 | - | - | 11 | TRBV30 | CAWGRDQPQHF | TGTGCCTGGGGCAGGGATCAGCCCCAGCATTTT
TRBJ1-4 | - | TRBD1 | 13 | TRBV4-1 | CASSPQGAEKLFF | TGCGCCAGCAGCCCCCAGGGGGCTGAAAAACTGTTTTTT
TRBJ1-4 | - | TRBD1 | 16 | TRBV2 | CASSPDRGGEGEKLFF | TGTGCCAGCAGCCCGGACAGGGGAGGGGAGGGTGAAAAACTGTTTTTT
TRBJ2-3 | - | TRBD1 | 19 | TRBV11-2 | CASSLDPGGGQGPPDTQYF | TGTGCCAGCAGCTTAGATCCCGGGGGAGGACAGGGGCCTCCAGATACGCAGTATTTT
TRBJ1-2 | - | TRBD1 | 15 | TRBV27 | CASRPGTGGDYGYTF | TGTGCCAGCAGACCCGGGACAGGAGGGGACTATGGCTACACCTTC
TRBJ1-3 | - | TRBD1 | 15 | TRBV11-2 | CASSLPGGAGNTIYF | TGTGCCAGCAGCTTACCAGGGGGTGCTGGAAACACCATATATTTT
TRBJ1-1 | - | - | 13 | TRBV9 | CASSVVGGSEAFF | TGTGCCAGCAGCGTAGTTGGAGGGTCTGAAGCTTTCTTT
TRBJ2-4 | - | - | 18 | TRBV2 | CASSERRSGQTAKNIQYF | TGTGCCAGCAGTGAAAGAAGGAGCGGCCAAACAGCCAAAAACATTCAGTACTTC
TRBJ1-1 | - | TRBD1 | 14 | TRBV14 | CASRLQGGGTEAFF | TGTGCCAGCCGTCTACAGGGGGGTGGCACTGAAGCTTTCTTT